The 15 T cell receptor beta chains in this list originate from one sample, sequenced in a study of blood T cell repertoires in COVID-19. Only in-frame clones appear in the TCRdb table, and some are missing; sequencing was by immunoSEQ multiplex PCR. The sample consists of around 150,000 clones, approximately 80% of them appearing once. The material sequenced was peripheral blood. These receptor sequences come from a woman in her forties or fifties in a cohort sampled during active or convalescent COVID-19.

This chain connects TRBV29-1 to TRBJ2-3; tentative D call: TRBD2 (6 bases). This CDR3 region has 14 residues. Per germline, CDR1 SQVTM and CDR2 ANQGSEA. CDR3 protein: CSHGGSPSTDTQYF. For the CDR3, the DNA is TGCAGTCACGGGGGTTCGCCTAGCACAGATACGCAGTATTTT.

This chain joins TRBV7-2 and TRBJ1-3; weak D call: TRBD1 (5 bases). This CDR3 comprises 13 residues. CDR1 and CDR2 from the germline V gene are SGHTA and FQGNSA. Deletions cut 5 bases from V and 8 bases from J, with 13 bases between. Written as DNA, the CDR3 is TGTGCCAGCAGCCTCGGGGGTTCTGACACCATATATTTT. It specifies CASSLGGSDTIYF.

The chain recombines TRBV2 with TRBJ1-5, with D hard to call. The V and J ends lost 7 bases and 1 base respectively, with 5 bases between them. CDR1 SNHLY and CDR2 FYNNEI come from the germline V gene. The CDR3 covers 12 residues. CDR3 DNA: TGTGCCAGCACAGGAAGCAATCAGCCCCAGCATTTT. The encoded protein is CASTGSNQPQHF.

The chain employs TRBV5-1 and TRBJ1-1, with D possibly TRBD1 on 5 matching bases. Germline V gene sequence: CDR1 SGHRS, CDR2 YFSETQ. The CDR3 totals 15 residues. The V gene lost 0 bases and the J gene lost 5 bases, with 14 bases spanning the gap. The CDR3 coding sequence is TGCGCCAGCAGCTTGGCCGGGGCGGGGGGAACTGAAGCTTTCTTT. As protein: CASSLAGAGGTEAFF.

V usage is TRBV7-9 and J usage is TRBJ2-1; D is possibly TRBD2 (5 bases). Trimming took off 4 bases at V and 9 bases at J, with 16 bases between the two ends. This CDR3 comprises 14 residues. Germline V gives CDR1 SEHNR, CDR2 FQNEAQ (reference sequence). CDR3 DNA: TGTGCCAGCAGCTCAACCGTGAGGGCGGGTGAGCAGTTCTTC. Translated, it gives CASSSTVRAGEQFF.

A remark on this clone: The sample holds other DNA sequences that translate to the same CDR3. For the CDR3, the DNA is TGTGCCACCGGGGGGGGTCGTGAAAAACTGTTTTTT. Protein product: CATGGGREKLFF. The chain has TRBV15 and TRBJ1-4, with a possible D match to TRBD1 (5 bases). This CDR3 contains 12 residues. The germline gives CDR1 LNHNV, CDR2 YYDKDF (reference sequence). Trimming took off 8 bases at V and 7 bases at J, with 11 bases between the two ends.

CDR3 DNA sequence: TGTGCCAGCAGCTTGTACGCAGCGGGGAGCACAGATACGCAGTATTTT. It yields the protein CASSLYAAGSTDTQYF. The chain uses TRBV11-1 and TRBJ2-3; TRBD2 matches 7 bases. V lost 3 bases to trimming and J lost 0 bases; unmatched junction nucleotides: 6. From germline, CDR1 is SGHAT and CDR2 FQDESV (reference sequence). There are 16 residues in the CDR3.

The CDR3 coding sequence is TGTGCCAGCAGCTTAGCGGCCAAGCGGGGGCGCCCCACAGATACGCAGTATTTT. Translating gives CASSLAAKRGRPTDTQYF. The V call is TRBV7-9, the J call TRBJ2-3, with 8 bases aligning to TRBD2. Germline CDR1 is SEHNR and CDR2 is FQNEAQ (reference sequence). The CDR3 runs to 18 residues. V was clipped by 0 bases and J by 2 bases; unmatched bases: 10.

The chain recombines TRBV5-1 with TRBJ2-6, with no clear D. V lost 0 bases and J 0 bases, leaving 4 bases between the germline ends. The germline V gene encodes CDR1 SGHRS and CDR2 YFSETQ. The CDR3 contains 15 residues. CDR3 sequence (DNA): TGCGCCAGCAGCTTGGGCAGCTCTGGGGCCAACGTCCTGACTTTC. Translating gives CASSLGSSGANVLTF. The variable domain in full, completed from reference TRBV5-1 and TRBJ2-6, reads KAGVTQTPRYLIKTRGQQVTLSCSPISGHRSVSWYQQTPGQGLQFLFEYFSETQRNKGNFPGRFSGRQFSNSRSEMNVSTLELGDSALYLCASSLGSSGANVLTFGAGSRLTVL.

V gene TRBV7-6 combines with J gene TRBJ2-3, with TRBD2 identical over 12 bases. This CDR3 spans 17 amino acids. V lost 2 bases, J lost 3 bases, and 6 bases stayed unmatched. The germline V gene encodes CDR1 SGHVS and CDR2 FNYEAQ. CDR3: CASSLLAGGPITDTQYF. CDR3 coding DNA: TGTGCCAGCAGCTTACTAGCGGGGGGGCCGATTACAGATACGCAGTATTTT.

This clone appeared once. J is TRBJ2-3 and V is TRBV15; D might be TRBD1 (5 bases). CDR1 and CDR2 from the germline V gene are LNHNV and YYDKDF (reference sequence). V lost 1 base and J 4 bases, leaving 9 bases between the germline ends. This CDR3 region has 14 residues. CDR3 in amino acids: CATSRVTGADTQYF. CDR3 bases: TGTGCCACCAGCAGAGTAACAGGAGCAGATACGCAGTATTTT.

The J gene is TRBJ2-7, the V gene TRBV7-8; no firm D call. From germline, CDR1 is SGHVS and CDR2 FQNEAQ. CDR3 length equals 12 residues. V was trimmed by 1 base and J by 6 bases, leaving 7 bases between them. CDR3 DNA: TGTGCCAGCAGCTTAGTGGCAGGCGAGCAGTACTTC. This translates into CASSLVAGEQYF.

J is TRBJ2-5 and V is TRBV10-3; TRBD2 matches 7 bases. Trimming at V came to 2 bases and at J to 6 bases, leaving 9 bases not matched to a gene. This CDR3 comprises 15 residues. Germline V gene data show CDR1 as ENHRY and CDR2 as SYGVKD. The CDR3 region is CAISESSTSRKTQYF. CDR3 DNA: TGTGCCATCAGTGAGAGCTCGACTAGCAGGAAGACCCAGTACTTC.

The J gene is TRBJ1-3, the V gene TRBV3-1 (or the pseudogene TRBV3-2); D call uncertain. V was pared by 6 bases and J by 0 bases, with 9 bases between. The V gene's germline CDR1 is LGHDT and CDR2 YNNKEL (reference sequence). CDR3 size: 14 residues. As DNA, the CDR3 is TGTGCCAGCAGAAAGACGGGCTCTGGAAACACCATATATTTT. It encodes CASRKTGSGNTIYF.

The V gene is TRBV7-2, the J gene TRBJ2-1; 10 bases match TRBD1. CDR1 and CDR2 from the germline V gene are SGHTA and FQGNSA. The CDR3 length is 15 residues. V lost 5 bases and J lost 1; bases outside the gene matches: 2. CDR3 bases: TGTGCCAGCAGCCGGGACAGGGGTTCCTACAATGAGCAGTTCTTC. It is translated as CASSRDRGSYNEQFF.